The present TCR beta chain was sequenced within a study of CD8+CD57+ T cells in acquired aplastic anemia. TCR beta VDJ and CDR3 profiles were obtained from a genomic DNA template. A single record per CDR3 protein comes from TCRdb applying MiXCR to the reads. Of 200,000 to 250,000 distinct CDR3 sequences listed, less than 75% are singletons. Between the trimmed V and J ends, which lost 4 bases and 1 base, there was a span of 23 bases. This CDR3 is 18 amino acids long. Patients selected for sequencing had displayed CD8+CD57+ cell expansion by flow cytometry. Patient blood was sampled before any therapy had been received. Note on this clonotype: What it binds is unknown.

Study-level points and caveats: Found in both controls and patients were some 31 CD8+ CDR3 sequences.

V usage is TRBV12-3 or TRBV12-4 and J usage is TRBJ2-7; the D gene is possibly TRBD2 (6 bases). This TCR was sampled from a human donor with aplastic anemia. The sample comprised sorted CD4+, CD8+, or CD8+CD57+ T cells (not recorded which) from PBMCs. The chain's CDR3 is CASSSRRDSLGLSYEQYF. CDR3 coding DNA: TGTGCCAGCAGTTCCCGCCGGGACTCCCTTGGGCTGTCCTACGAGCAGTACTTC.